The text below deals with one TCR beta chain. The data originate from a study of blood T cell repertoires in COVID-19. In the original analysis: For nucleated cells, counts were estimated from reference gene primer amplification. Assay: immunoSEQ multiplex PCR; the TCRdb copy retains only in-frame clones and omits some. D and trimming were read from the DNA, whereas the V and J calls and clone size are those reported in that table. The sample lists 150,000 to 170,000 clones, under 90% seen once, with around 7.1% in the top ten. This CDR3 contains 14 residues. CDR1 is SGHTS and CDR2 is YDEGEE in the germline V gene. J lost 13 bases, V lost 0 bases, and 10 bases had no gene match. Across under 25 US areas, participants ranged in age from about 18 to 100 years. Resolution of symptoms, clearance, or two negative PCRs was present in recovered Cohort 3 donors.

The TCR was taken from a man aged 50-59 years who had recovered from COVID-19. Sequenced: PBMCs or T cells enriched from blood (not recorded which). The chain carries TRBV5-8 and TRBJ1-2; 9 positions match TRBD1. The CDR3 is CASSLGGTGFIPTF. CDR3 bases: TGTGCCAGCAGCTTGGGGGGGACAGGGTTCATACCCACCTTC.